The 23 T cell receptor beta chains below all came from one sample that was sequenced in a study of T cell changes during pregnancy in multiple sclerosis. The table came from immunoSEQ multiplex PCR; TCRdb's copy has only in-frame clones and leaves some out. Among under 50,000 clones listed, roughly 88% were seen once. This material consisted of CD8+ T cells from peripheral blood mononuclear cells, taken in the first trimester of pregnancy. The receptors derive from a female donor with multiple sclerosis, enrolled in a pregnancy study.

V gene TRBV7-3 combines with J gene TRBJ1-6; 8 positions match TRBD1. CDR1 is SGHTA and CDR2 is FQGTGA in the germline V gene. V dropped 4 bases and J dropped 10; count of bases not matched to a gene: 9. The CDR3 runs to 15 residues. CDR3 DNA sequence: TGTGCCAGCAGCTCCACAGGGGGTAAGGAATCACCCCTCCACTTT. Protein product: CASSSTGGKESPLHF.

This rearrangement joins TRBV9 to TRBJ2-3; D is unclear. Germline CDR1 SGDLS, CDR2 YYNGEE. There are 15 residues in the CDR3. V was shortened by 0 bases and J by 0 bases, with 8 bases between the two germline ends. CDR3 bases: TGTGCCAGCAGCGTAGGATTAACTAGCACAGATACGCAGTATTTT. Its translation is CASSVGLTSTDTQYF.

The chain combines TRBV9 with TRBJ1-2; possibly TRBD1 for D (5 bases). Deletions cut 1 base from V and 0 bases from J, with 10 bases between. The CDR3 runs to 15 residues. Germline V gene lookup returns CDR1 SGDLS and CDR2 YYNGEE. The CDR3 protein is CASSVTQQANYGYTF. Written as DNA, the CDR3 is TGTGCCAGCAGCGTAACTCAACAGGCTAACTATGGCTACACCTTC.

The chain links TRBV9 to TRBJ1-6; D is unclear. The V end was cut by 2 bases, the J end by 13 bases, with 10 bases between. Per the germline V gene, CDR1 is SGDLS and CDR2 is YYNGEE. The CDR3 totals 12 residues. In nucleotides, the CDR3 is TGTGCCAGCAGCGTGGGCCCGTCGCCCCTCCACTTT. Amino acids: CASSVGPSPLHF.

Remarks on this clone: An end of the junction does not agree with germline; a read error may underlie this. This chain uses TRBV7-2 with TRBJ2-5; D might be TRBD2 (5 bases). The germline V gene has CDR1 SGHTA and CDR2 FQGNSA. CDR3 size: 11 residues. CDR3 DNA: TGTGCCAGCAGGTTAGGGATAGCGTTCTACTTC. This sequence encodes CASRLGIAFYF.

The CDR3 DNA sequence: TGTGCCAGCAGCTCGGGGGGGCAGGGCCGGCCCCAGCATTTT. Its translation is CASSSGGQGRPQHF. The gene calls are TRBV5-5 and TRBJ1-5, with a possible D match to TRBD1 (6 bases). The ends were cut back, 3 bases at V and 9 bases at J, with 16 bases in the middle. CDR3 length: 14 amino acids. CDR1 and CDR2 from the germline V gene are SGHKS and YYEKEE (reference sequence).

This clone was observed a single time. J is TRBJ2-3 and V is TRBV11-3, with D possibly matching TRBD2 (7 bases). The CDR3 runs to 15 residues. The germline V gene encodes CDR1 SGHNT and CDR2 YENEEA. The V end was cut by 3 bases, the J end by 5 bases, with 15 bases between. The chain's CDR3 is CASSFLGGAGDTQYF. The DNA of the CDR3 is TGTGCCAGCAGCTTCTTGGGGGGGGCCGGAGATACGCAGTATTTT. Complete variable domain (other parts from reference TRBV11-3 and TRBJ2-3): EAGVVQSPRYKIIEKKQPVAFWCNPISGHNTLYWYLQNLGQGPELLIRYENEEAVDDSQLPKDRFSAERLKGVDSTLKIQPAELGDSAVYLCASSFLGGAGDTQYFGPGTRLTVL.

This chain uses TRBV19 with TRBJ2-4, with 7 bases aligning to TRBD1. V lost 10 bases to trimming and J lost 3 bases; unmatched junction nucleotides: 6. There are 13 residues in the CDR3. Germline V gene sequence: CDR1 LNHDA, CDR2 SQIVND (reference sequence). The CDR3 nucleotides read TGTGCCACCGATCGGGACAGCAAAAACATTCAGTACTTC. The encoded protein is CATDRDSKNIQYF.

This chain joins TRBV4-3 and TRBJ2-3; 9 positions match TRBD1. V shed 3 bases and J 0 bases; nucleotides not matched to a gene: 4. CDR1 and CDR2 (germline): LGHNA, YSLEER. CDR3 length: 16 residues. The CDR3 reads CASSQGTGSSTDTQYF. CDR3 DNA sequence: TGCGCCAGCAGCCAGGGGACAGGGTCAAGCACAGATACGCAGTATTTT.

V usage is TRBV6-5 and J usage is TRBJ2-7, with 8 bases matching TRBD1. The junction had 5 bases not matched to a gene; V was cut back by 2 bases and J by 2 bases. This CDR3 spans 15 amino acids. Germline loops: CDR1 MNHEY, CDR2 SVGAGI. The chain's CDR3 is CASSYRQGYPYEQYF. CDR3 coding DNA: TGTGCCAGCAGTTACCGACAGGGGTACCCCTACGAGCAGTACTTC.

V and J are TRBV13 and TRBJ1-2; tentative D call: TRBD1 (5 bases). The CDR3 loop spans 16 amino acids. V lost 3 bases and J lost 1, with 15 bases in between. Germline V lookup: CDR1 PRHDT, CDR2 FYEKMQ (reference sequence). The CDR3 loop is CASSFRGTEINYGYTF. The CDR3 coding sequence is TGTGCCAGCAGCTTTCGAGGGACTGAGATTAACTATGGCTACACCTTC.

The V call is TRBV9, the J call TRBJ2-5; possible D gene TRBD1, 6 bases. The CDR3 length is 13 residues. Trimming removed 3 bases from V and 6 bases from J, with 12 bases in between. CDR1 is SGDLS and CDR2 is YYNGEE in the germline V gene. CDR3 nucleotide sequence: TGTGCCAGCAGCGCAACAGGGAAACAGACCCAGTACTTC. Its translation is CASSATGKQTQYF.

The chain is built from TRBV9 and TRBJ1-1, with D possibly being TRBD1 (5 bases). Germline CDR1 is SGDLS and CDR2 is YYNGEE. V was trimmed by 0 bases and J by 5 bases, leaving 8 bases between them. This CDR3 contains 13 residues. As DNA, the CDR3 is TGTGCCAGCAGCGTAGTAGGGGATACTGAAGCTTTCTTT. Residues: CASSVVGDTEAFF.

This chain joins TRBV27 and TRBJ1-2; 11 bases are shared with TRBD1. The junction had 9 bases not matched to a gene; V was cut back by 5 bases and J by 10 bases. The CDR3 loop spans 14 amino acids. Looked up from germline, CDR1 is MNHEY and CDR2 is SMNVEV (reference sequence). The CDR3 nucleotides read TGTGCCAGCAGTGTCTCCGGGACAGGGGGTGTCTACACCTTC. Translating gives CASSVSGTGGVYTF.

V is TRBV7-6 and J is TRBJ1-6; TRBD1 might be the D (6 bases). Germline CDR1 and CDR2: SGHVS and FNYEAQ. Trimming removed 2 bases from V and 16 bases from J, with 30 bases in between. CDR3 length: 18 amino acids. In DNA, the CDR3 is TGTGCCAGCAGCTTAAATATCCTGGGAACCCAGGGGCCGCCTTTACTCCACTTT. Its protein is CASSLNILGTQGPPLLHF.

The chain uses TRBV7-9 and TRBJ1-3, with a possible D match to TRBD1 (5 bases). V was shortened by 7 bases and J by 3 bases, with 13 bases between the two germline ends. CDR1 and CDR2 from the germline V gene are SEHNR and FQNEAQ (reference sequence). The length of the CDR3 is 14 residues. This chain's CDR3 is CASNDSENGNTIYF. The DNA of the CDR3 is TGTGCCAGCAACGACAGCGAGAATGGAAACACCATATATTTT. Based on the CDR3 plus reference TRBV7-9 and TRBJ1-3, the full variable domain is DTGVSQNPRHKITKRGQNVTFRCDPISEHNRLYWYRQTLGQGPEFLTYFQNEAQLEKSRLLSDRFSAERPKGSFSTLEIQRTEQGDSAMYLCASNDSENGNTIYFGEGSWLTVV.

The genes are TRBV27 and TRBJ2-5; a possible D gene is TRBD1 (5 bases). CDR1 is MNHEY and CDR2 is SMNVEV in the germline V gene (reference sequence). This CDR3 region has 13 residues. V lost 3 bases and J 5 bases, leaving 10 bases between the germline ends. CDR3 DNA: TGTGCCAGCAGTTTTATGGGGCTTGAGACCCAGTACTTC. Its translation: CASSFMGLETQYF.

The chain joins TRBV6-6 to TRBJ2-5, with D unresolved. V was cut by 6 bases and J by 2 bases, with 10 bases left in between. The CDR3 length is 13 residues. Germline CDR1 MNHNY, CDR2 SVGAGI (reference sequence). CDR3 loop: CASSPQAQETQYF. CDR3 DNA sequence: TGTGCCAGCAGCCCGCAGGCTCAAGAGACCCAGTACTTC.

The chain has TRBV6-1 and TRBJ1-2; D remains ambiguous. This CDR3 has 15 residues. CDR1 is MNHNS, CDR2 SASEGT, per germline. V shed 0 bases and J shed 4 bases, with 12 bases lying between them. CDR3 loop: CASSEAPYGVYGYTF. The CDR3 DNA reads as TGTGCCAGCAGTGAAGCACCATACGGAGTCTATGGCTACACCTTC.

This chain joins TRBV27 and TRBJ1-1, with 8 bases identical to TRBD1. The CDR3 is 14 residues long. Germline lookup yields CDR1 MNHEY and CDR2 SMNVEV (reference sequence). V gave up 5 bases and J gave up 2 bases; unmatched junction bases: 4. In nucleotides, the CDR3 is TGTGCCAGCAGTCGCGACAGGGGAAACACTGAAGCTTTCTTT. Protein sequence: CASSRDRGNTEAFF.

This clone has only a few counts. J is TRBJ2-5 and V is TRBV12-5; D is ambiguous. Deletions cut 2 bases from V and 4 bases from J, with 17 bases between. CDR3 length equals 16 residues. CDR1 LGHNT and CDR2 FRNRAP come from the germline V gene. The CDR3 nucleotides read TGTGCTAGTGGTTTGAGCCCACTCGTGGGCGTAGAGACCCAGTACTTC. Translated: CASGLSPLVGVETQYF.

This clone was seen ten or more times. The chain couples TRBV25-1 to TRBJ2-1; the D gene is possibly TRBD1 (6 bases). The V gene's germline CDR1 is MGHDK and CDR2 SYGVNS. Between the trimmed V and J ends, which lost 9 bases and 10 bases, there was a span of 22 bases. CDR3 length: 14 residues. The CDR3 loop is CARGTGTPDSEQFF. Written as DNA, the CDR3 is TGTGCCAGGGGAACCGGGACACCAGACTCGGAGCAGTTCTTC.

The chain uses TRBV21-1 and TRBJ2-4; the table's D call, TRBD2, has no DNA check behind it. TRBV21-1 is classified as a pseudogene. The CDR3 covers 16 residues. The CDR3 DNA follows: TGTGCCAGCAGCAAAGAGCTAGCGAGGAGGCACAACATTCAGTACTTC. This gives the protein CASSKELARRHNIQYF.